Reported below is one TCR beta chain. These data belong to a study of blood T cell repertoires in COVID-19. About the study: Material from acute and convalescent COVID-19 was sourced from the United States, Italy and Spain.

Sequencing used immunoSEQ multiplex PCR; TCRdb keeps in-frame clones, though not all of them. This sample carries around 330,000 clones, over 75% of them seen once, and the ten largest clones take over 9%. V was clipped by 0 bases and J by 0 bases; unmatched bases: 3. This CDR3 region has 16 residues. Per the germline V gene, CDR1 is LNHNV and CDR2 is YYDKDF (reference sequence). Enrollees, about 18 to 89 years old, lived in fewer than 25 US areas. Cohorts were assigned according to the clinical history that participants reported. Among Cohort 3 donors, those recovered had two negative PCRs, clearance, or symptom resolution.

This receptor was obtained from a woman between 35 and 50 years old who had recovered from COVID-19. The chain has TRBV15 and TRBJ2-7, with TRBD2 identical over 9 bases. The specimen was PBMCs or T cells enriched from blood (not recorded which). The CDR3, as DNA: TGTGCCACCAGCAGAGATATGCGGGAGGGCTCCTACGAGCAGTACTTC. Its protein is CATSRDMREGSYEQYF.